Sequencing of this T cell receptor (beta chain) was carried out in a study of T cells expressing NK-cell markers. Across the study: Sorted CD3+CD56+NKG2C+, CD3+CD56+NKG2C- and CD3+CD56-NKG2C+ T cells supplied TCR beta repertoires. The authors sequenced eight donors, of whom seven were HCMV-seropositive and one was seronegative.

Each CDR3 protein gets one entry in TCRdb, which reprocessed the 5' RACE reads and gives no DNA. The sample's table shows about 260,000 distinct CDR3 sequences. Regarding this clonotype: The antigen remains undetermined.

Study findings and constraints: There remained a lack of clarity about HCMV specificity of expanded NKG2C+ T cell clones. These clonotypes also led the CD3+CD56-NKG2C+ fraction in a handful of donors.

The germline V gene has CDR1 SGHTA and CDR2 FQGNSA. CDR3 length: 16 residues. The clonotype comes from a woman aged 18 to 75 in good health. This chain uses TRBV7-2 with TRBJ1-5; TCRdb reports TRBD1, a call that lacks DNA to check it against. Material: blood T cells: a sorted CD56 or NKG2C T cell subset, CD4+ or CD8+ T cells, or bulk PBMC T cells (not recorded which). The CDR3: CASSPDRGSSNQPQHF.